The rows below give T cell receptor beta chains drawn from one sample of a study of cytomegalovirus exposure and HLA in healthy donors. Produced via immunoSEQ multiplex PCR; TCRdb's table is partial and in-frame only. The table lists nearly 200,000 clones, around 79% of them singletons. Sequenced input: PBMCs. The receptors originated from a male donor in good health and CMV-seropositive. The CDR3 runs from the conserved cysteine through the conserved F or W. The D gene is left open where the match is weak. Expanded clones are given a class, and other clones once, few, many or no size at all.

>NA|TRBV6-5|NA|TRBJ2-7
TGTGCCAGCAGTTACGGGCGCGACGAGCAGTACTTC
CASSYGRDEQYF
>TRBD2|TRBV9|few|TRBJ2-5
TGTGCCAGCAGCGCGGGACTAGCGGGGGGGCCTTTCGGGGAGACCCAGTACTTC
CASSAGLAGGPFGETQYF
>NA|TRBV13|once|TRBJ2-7
TGTGCCAGCAGCTTATCCCAGGCCCTCTACGAGCAGTACTTC
CASSLSQALYEQYF
>TRBD1|TRBV5-4|NA|TRBJ2-2
TGTGCCAGCAGCCTATTGGGGACAGCCATTACCGGGGAGCTGTTTTTT
CASSLLGTAITGELFF
>TRBD1|TRBV10-3|NA|TRBJ1-1
TGTGCCATCAGTTCAAATCCCGGGACAGGGGGCACTGAAGCTTTCTTT
CAISSNPGTGGTEAFF
>NA|TRBV29-1|NA|TRBJ1-1
TGCAGCGTTGAGCCCCTAGCGAACACTGAAGCTTTCTTT
CSVEPLANTEAFF
>NA|TRBV4-2|NA|TRBJ1-2
TGTGCCAGCAGCCCCCGTCTCCTTATGAGCTATGGCTACACCTTC
CASSPRLLMSYGYTF
>NA|TRBV6-1|NA|TRBJ1-2
TGTGCCAGCAGTGAAGGGGAGACTAACTATGGCTACACCTTC
CASSEGETNYGYTF
>NA|TRBV7-2|NA|TRBJ2-7
TGTGCCAGCAGCTACGACATATCTACCTACGAGCAGTACTTC
CASSYDISTYEQYF
>NA|TRBV6-1|few|TRBJ1-1
TGTGCCAGCATCACAGGGAGTACGCGCACTGAAGCTTTCTTT
CASITGSTRTEAFF
>TRBD2|TRBV7-2|NA|TRBJ2-7
TGTGCCAGCAGCATAATGACTAGCGTTTACGAGCAGTACTTC
CASSIMTSVYEQYF
>NA|TRBV18|once|TRBJ2-2
TGTGCCAGCTCACCACAACAGAACACCGGGGAGCTGTTTTTT
CASSPQQNTGELFF
>TRBD2|TRBV10-3|NA|TRBJ2-1
TGTGCCATCAGTGACCCGGGGACTAGCGGGACCTACAATGAGCAGTTCTTC
CAISDPGTSGTYNEQFF
>TRBD1|TRBV7-6|NA|TRBJ1-6
TGTGCCAGCAGCAAAAACCGCGGGACAGGGGCCACGCTCACCGGTAATTCACCCCTCCACTTT
CASSKNRGTGATLTGNSPLHF
>NA|TRBV5-4|NA|TRBJ2-3
TGTGCCAGCAGCCCGACTAGATTTCAGGCTGGCACAGATACGCAGTATTTT
CASSPTRFQAGTDTQYF
>TRBD2|TRBV27|NA|TRBJ2-3
TGTGCCAGCAGTTTTACAGCGGGAGTGGATACGCAGTATTTT
CASSFTAGVDTQYF
>NA|TRBV6-1|NA|TRBJ2-3
TGTGCCAGCAGTGGACAAACCGGGGCAGATACGCAGTATTTT
CASSGQTGADTQYF
>NA|TRBV4-1|NA|TRBJ1-1
TGCGCCAGCAGCCAAGGCCAACAGGGGAACACTGAAGCTTTCTTT
CASSQGQQGNTEAFF
>NA|TRBV30|NA|TRBJ2-7
TGTGCCTGGGCGCTAGGGGGTTTTGGGTACGAGCAGTACTTC
CAWALGGFGYEQYF
>TRBD1|TRBV30|NA|TRBJ2-4
TGTGCCTGGAGTCAGACAGGGGGAGCCAAAAACATTCAGTACTTC
CAWSQTGGAKNIQYF
>TRBD1|TRBV19|NA|TRBJ1-6
TGTGCCAGTAGTATAGGGGGACAGGATAATTCACCCCTCCACTTT
CASSIGGQDNSPLHF
>NA|TRBV28|NA|TRBJ2-7
TGTGCCAGCCGGAGCGGCAAATACGAGCAGTACTTC
CASRSGKYEQYF
>TRBD1|TRBV19|NA|TRBJ2-7
TGTGCCAGTAGTATCGGACAGGGGGAGGTCTACGAGCAGTACTTC
CASSIGQGEVYEQYF
>TRBD1|TRBV4-3|NA|TRBJ2-7
TGCGCCAGCAGCCAAGGGGGGACAGGGGTGTACGAGCAGTACTTC
CASSQGGTGVYEQYF
>TRBD2|TRBV6-5|once|TRBJ2-7
TGTGCCAGCAGTTTCGGGACTAAAAGGCCCACCGAGCAGTACTTC
CASSFGTKRPTEQYF
>NA|TRBV7-8|NA|TRBJ1-1
TGTGCCAGCAGCTTAGACCGGGGACTGAGCACTGAAGCTTTCTTT
CASSLDRGLSTEAFF
>NA|TRBV7-8|once|TRBJ2-7
TGTGCCAGCAGCTTCTCCGGACAGCATTACGAGCAGTACTTC
CASSFSGQHYEQYF
>NA|TRBV4-1|NA|TRBJ2-7
TGCGCCAGCAGCCAAGATGGGGCCAGCACCACCGAGCAGTACTTC
CASSQDGASTTEQYF
>TRBD1|TRBV5-6|once|TRBJ2-1
TGTGCCAGCAGCTCGATACTAGCCGGGACAGGGGTTAATGAGCAGTTCTTC
CASSSILAGTGVNEQFF
>NA|TRBV4-1|NA|TRBJ1-2
TGCGCCAGCAGCCAAGATTGGCAGGGTAACTATGGCTACACCTTC
CASSQDWQGNYGYTF
>NA|TRBV2|NA|TRBJ2-2
TGTGCCAGCGGGGGCATGGCCGGGGAGCTGTTTTTT
CASGGMAGELFF
>TRBD1|TRBV7-6|NA|TRBJ1-3
TGTGCCAGCAGCCAAGACAGGGTCATTGGAAACACCATATATTTT
CASSQDRVIGNTIYF
>TRBD2|TRBV7-8|few|TRBJ2-7
TGTGCCAGCAGCCCCCGCGGGTTAGCGGGAGGGCGCGAGCAGTACTTC
CASSPRGLAGGREQYF
>TRBD1|TRBV4-2|NA|TRBJ2-1
TGTGCCAGCACCCTTGCGGGACAGGGAAATAATGAGCAGTTCTTC
CASTLAGQGNNEQFF
>NA|TRBV27|NA|TRBJ2-6
TGTGCCAGCAGTTTAGTACAGAACGTGGGCCGGTCTGGGGCCAACGTCCTGACTTTC
CASSLVQNVGRSGANVLTF
>NA|TRBV5-4|NA|TRBJ2-5
TGTGCCAGCAGCCTGGTGACTAGGGGTGGAGAGACCCAGTACTTC
CASSLVTRGGETQYF
>TRBD1|TRBV7-8|NA|TRBJ2-5
TGTGCCAGCAGCCCTCGGGACAGGGGGGAAACCCAGTACTTC
CASSPRDRGETQYF
>NA|TRBV7-2|NA|TRBJ2-2
TGTGCCAGCAGCTTAGGCGGTCTTCGGGGCACCGGGGAGCTGTTTTTT
CASSLGGLRGTGELFF
>NA|TRBV6-5|NA|TRBJ1-2
TGTGCCAGCAGTTACGGAGCTAACTATGGCTACACCTTC
CASSYGANYGYTF